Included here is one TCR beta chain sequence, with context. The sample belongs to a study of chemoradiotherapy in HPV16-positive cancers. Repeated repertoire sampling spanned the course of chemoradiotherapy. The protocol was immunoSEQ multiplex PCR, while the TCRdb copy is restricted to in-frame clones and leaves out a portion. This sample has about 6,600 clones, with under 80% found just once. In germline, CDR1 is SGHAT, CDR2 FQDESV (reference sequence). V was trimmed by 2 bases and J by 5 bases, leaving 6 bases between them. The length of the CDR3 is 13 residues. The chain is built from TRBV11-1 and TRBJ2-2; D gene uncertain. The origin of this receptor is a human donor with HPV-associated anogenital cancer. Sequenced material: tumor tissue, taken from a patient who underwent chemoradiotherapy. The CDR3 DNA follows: TGTGCCAGCAGCTTACCCGGGACCGGGGAGCTGTTTTTT. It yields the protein CASSLPGTGELFF.